These T cell receptor beta chains were read from a single sample in a study of blood T cell repertoires in COVID-19. Some clones are missing from TCRdb's copy, which holds only in-frame ones; the method was immunoSEQ multiplex PCR. The repertoire holds under 140,000 clones, with roughly 82% as singletons. The sample taken for sequencing was peripheral blood. The receptors derive from a woman aged 55-69 years with acute or convalescent COVID-19. Both conserved end residues are part of each CDR3. D genes are given only for firm matches. Size tells how often a clone was seen (once, few, many) or the class of an expanded clone, and some rows leave it out.

J: TRBJ1-5
V: TRBV4-1
size: .
D: TRBD1
CDR3: CASSPQPTGVVQPQHF
DNA: TGCGCCAGCAGCCCTCAACCGACAGGGGTTGTTCAGCCCCAGCATTTT

J: TRBJ1-1
V: TRBV3-1/TRBV3-2
size: .
D: .
CDR3: CASSQDPGTEAFF
DNA: TGTGCCAGCAGCCAAGACCCGGGGACTGAAGCTTTCTTT

J: TRBJ2-1
V: TRBV7-8
size: .
D: .
CDR3: CASSLYRNEQFF
DNA: TGTGCCAGCAGCTTATACAGAAATGAGCAGTTCTTC

J: TRBJ2-7
V: TRBV21-1
size: .
D: .
CDR3: CASLTGGFGEQYF
DNA: TGTGCCAGCCTCACAGGGGGATTTGGGGAGCAGTACTTC

J: TRBJ2-3
V: TRBV4-1
size: once
D: .
CDR3: CASSIQGTDTQYF
DNA: TGCGCCAGCAGCATACAGGGTACAGATACGCAGTATTTT

J: TRBJ2-2
V: TRBV5-1
size: .
D: .
CDR3: CASSLTANTGELFF
DNA: TGCGCCAGCAGCTTGACAGCAAACACCGGGGAGCTGTTTTTT

J: TRBJ1-5
V: TRBV2
size: .
D: .
CDR3: CASSDRVGNQPQHF
DNA: TGTGCCAGCAGTGACCGGGTCGGCAATCAGCCCCAGCATTTT

J: TRBJ1-2
V: TRBV6-2/TRBV6-3
size: many
D: .
CDR3: CASSSYRASDYGYTF
DNA: TGTGCCAGCAGTTCCTACAGGGCTTCGGACTATGGCTACACCTTC

J: TRBJ1-6
V: TRBV4-3
size: .
D: .
CDR3: CASSQDLNIWNSPLHF
DNA: TGCGCCAGCAGCCAAGACTTGAACATATGGAATTCACCCCTCCACTTT

J: TRBJ1-1
V: TRBV12-3/TRBV12-4
size: .
D: .
CDR3: CASTREAVTEAFF
DNA: TGTGCCAGCACCCGGGAGGCGGTCACTGAAGCTTTCTTT

J: TRBJ2-1
V: TRBV4-1
size: .
D: TRBD1
CDR3: CASSPRGRNEQFF
DNA: TGCGCCAGCAGCCCCAGGGGGCGCAATGAGCAGTTCTTC

J: TRBJ2-3
V: TRBV5-4
size: .
D: .
CDR3: CASSTDRYSTDTQYF
DNA: TGTGCCAGCAGCACTGACAGGTACAGCACAGATACGCAGTATTTT

J: TRBJ1-2
V: TRBV6-5
size: .
D: TRBD1
CDR3: CASSSPDRGANGYTF
DNA: TGTGCCAGCAGTTCCCCCGACAGGGGTGCGAATGGCTACACCTTC

J: TRBJ1-5
V: TRBV30
size: few
D: TRBD1
CDR3: CAWKTGGVSNQPQHF
DNA: TGTGCCTGGAAAACAGGGGGGGTGAGCAATCAGCCCCAGCATTTT

J: TRBJ2-7
V: TRBV5-1
size: .
D: TRBD1
CDR3: CASFRGQGGYEQYF
DNA: TGCGCCAGCTTCCGCGGACAGGGTGGATACGAGCAGTACTTC

J: TRBJ2-1
V: TRBV5-1
size: .
D: .
CDR3: CASSLYYYNEQFF
DNA: TGCGCCAGCAGCTTGTATTACTACAATGAGCAGTTCTTC

J: TRBJ2-7
V: TRBV3-1/TRBV3-2
size: .
D: TRBD2
CDR3: CASSPREGSYEQYF
DNA: TGTGCCAGCAGCCCACGGGAGGGGTCCTACGAGCAGTACTTC

J: TRBJ1-6
V: TRBV6-1
size: .
D: TRBD1
CDR3: CASSEGGQGSSPLHF
DNA: TGTGCCAGCAGTGAGGGTGGACAGGGGAGTTCACCCCTCCACTTT

J: TRBJ1-6
V: TRBV6-1
size: .
D: TRBD1
CDR3: CASSGTPGTGTNYNSPLHF
DNA: TGTGCCAGCAGTGGGACCCCCGGGACAGGGACCAACTATAATTCACCCCTCCACTTT

J: TRBJ2-5
V: TRBV24-1
size: .
D: .
CDR3: CATSDAARGPQGWTQYF
DNA: TGTGCCACCAGTGATGCCGCTAGGGGACCCCAGGGGTGGACCCAGTACTTC

J: TRBJ2-7
V: TRBV28
size: few
D: TRBD1
CDR3: CASSSPGQAFEQYF
DNA: TGTGCCAGCAGTTCCCCGGGACAGGCATTCGAGCAGTACTTC

J: TRBJ2-7
V: TRBV5-1
size: .
D: TRBD1
CDR3: CASSVGTESSYEQYF
DNA: TGCGCCAGCAGCGTGGGGACAGAGAGCTCCTACGAGCAGTACTTC

J: TRBJ1-6
V: TRBV15
size: once
D: TRBD1
CDR3: CATSRSGQDNSPLHF
DNA: TGTGCCACCAGCAGATCCGGACAGGATAATTCACCCCTCCACTTT

J: TRBJ2-5
V: TRBV7-2
size: .
D: .
CDR3: CASSRAGVRETQYF
DNA: TGTGCCAGCAGCAGAGCAGGGGTGAGAGAGACCCAGTACTTC

J: TRBJ2-7
V: TRBV5-1
size: .
D: TRBD1
CDR3: CASSSGQGRDEQYF
DNA: TGCGCCAGCAGCTCGGGACAGGGAAGAGACGAGCAGTACTTC

J: TRBJ2-1
V: TRBV5-1
size: .
D: TRBD2
CDR3: CASSSSGYNEQFF
DNA: TGCGCCAGCAGCTCTAGCGGATACAATGAGCAGTTCTTC